Listed here are 25 T cell receptor beta chains from one sample, sequenced in a study of T cells in Graves' hyperthyroidism and ophthalmopathy. Using RNA transcripts as the source, TCR beta CDR3 regions were amplified. With the HTBI primer set, the TCR CDR3 went through a first round of RT-PCR. TCRdb ran MiXCR on the multiplex PCR reads and lists one entry per CDR3 protein. The sample lists about 350,000 distinct CDR3 sequences, roughly 15% occurring once. The sample consisted of blood. The receptors originated from a woman in her fifties or sixties with Graves' ophthalmopathy.

The gene calls are TRBV7-9 and TRBJ2-3, with 7 positions matching TRBD2. This CDR3 has 15 residues. Germline V CDR1 and CDR2: SEHNR, FQNEAQ (reference sequence). The V segment lost 1 base and the J segment 4 bases; nucleotides outside the gene matches: 5. The CDR3 region is CASSLDGGSADTQYF. The CDR3, as DNA: TGTGCCAGCAGCTTAGATGGCGGGAGCGCAGATACGCAGTATTTT.

The J gene is TRBJ2-7, the V gene TRBV7-9, with 7 positions matching TRBD2. CDR3 length: 17 amino acids. The germline CDR1 and CDR2 sequences are SEHNR and FQNEAQ (reference sequence). V trimming: 1 base; J trimming: 4 bases; junction bases outside the gene matches: 13. CDR3 sequence reads: CASSLVGGSPKKYEQYF. In DNA form, the CDR3 reads TGTGCCAGCAGCTTAGTGGGCGGGAGCCCAAAAAAGTACGAGCAGTACTTC.

This chain uses TRBV10-1 with TRBJ1-2; D may be TRBD1 (6 bases). With 3 bases removed from V and 8 bases from J, the gap between germline ends came to 16 bases. The CDR3 is 14 amino acids. Germline CDR1 and CDR2: WNHNN and SYGVQD (reference sequence). The CDR3: CASSDSDRLGGYTF. CDR3 nucleotides: TGCGCCAGCAGTGATTCAGACAGGTTAGGAGGCTACACCTTC.

The rearrangement joins TRBV24-1 to TRBJ2-2; perhaps D is TRBD1 or TRBD2 (6 bases each). The germline V and J ends were trimmed by 8 bases and 4 bases, with 10 bases remaining between them. The CDR3 covers 13 residues. The germline V gene has CDR1 KGHDR and CDR2 SFDVKD. Here the CDR3 reads CATMGGGTGELFF. The CDR3 DNA reads TGTGCCACCATGGGGGGCGGCACCGGGGAGCTGTTTTTT.

The J gene is TRBJ1-5, the V gene TRBV7-9; 7 nucleotides align to TRBD1. CDR1 is SEHNR, CDR2 FQNEAQ, per germline (reference sequence). Trimming removed 1 base from V and 1 base from J; junction bases left unmatched: 16. The CDR3 loop spans 20 amino acids. This CDR3 reads CASSLVVGGLNSMSNQPQHF. CDR3 bases: TGTGCCAGCAGCTTAGTGGTAGGGGGCCTAAACTCGATGAGCAATCAGCCCCAGCATTTT.

This clonotype has a handful of counts. This chain joins TRBV18 and TRBJ2-7, with 8 bases lining up with TRBD1. The CDR3 spans 16 residues. V shed 3 bases and J 2 bases; nucleotides not matched to a gene: 9. Germline lookup yields CDR1 KGHSH and CDR2 LQKENI. The CDR3 is CASSPTPGTGAYEQYF. DNA for the CDR3: TGTGCCAGCTCACCGACGCCGGGGACAGGCGCCTACGAGCAGTACTTC.

Regarding this clonotype: The junction shows a germline mismatch at one end, possibly a read error. This rearrangement joins TRBV7-9 to TRBJ2-7; maybe TRBD1 (5 bases). Germline V gene lookup returns CDR1 SEHNR and CDR2 FQNEAQ (reference sequence). The CDR3 has 17 amino acids. The CDR3 DNA is TGCGCCAGCAGCCCAACGCCCAACAGGTACACTTTTGGGGAGCAGTACTTC. This sequence encodes CASSPTPNRYTFGEQYF.

CDR3 DNA: TGTGCCAGCAGGACACTAGCGGGAGTCGAATACAATGAGCAGTTCTTC. It is translated as CASRTLAGVEYNEQFF. V and J are TRBV7-9 and TRBJ2-1, with 11 bases aligning to TRBD2. The J segment lost 4 bases and the V segment lost 6 bases, leaving 8 bases of the junction unmatched. This CDR3 is built from 16 residues. Germline V gene lookup returns CDR1 SEHNR and CDR2 FQNEAQ (reference sequence).

This clonotype was detected many times. J is TRBJ2-5 and V is TRBV27, with D possibly called TRBD1 or TRBD2 (5 bases each). The germline CDR1 and CDR2 sequences are MNHEY and SMNVEV (reference sequence). The V gene lost 5 bases and the J gene lost 9 bases, with 19 bases spanning the gap. This CDR3 region has 14 residues. DNA for the CDR3: TGTGCCAGCAGTCCCCGGGGCCTGATCGCAGCCCAGTACTTC. Protein sequence: CASSPRGLIAAQYF.

The chain joins TRBV27 to TRBJ2-7, with 8 nucleotides matching TRBD1. The V and J ends lost 4 bases and 2 bases, in that order; junction bases with no gene match: 7. This CDR3 is built from 15 residues. Germline CDR1 is MNHEY and CDR2 is SMNVEV (reference sequence). The CDR3 loop is CASSSPGQEPYEQYF. Here the CDR3 DNA reads TGTGCCAGCAGTTCGCCGGGACAGGAACCCTACGAGCAGTACTTC.

This clonotype was counted between two and nine times. This chain links TRBV5-8 with TRBJ2-3; TRBD2 matches 8 bases. The CDR3 has 15 residues. Germline CDR1 SGHTS, CDR2 YDEGEE. Trimming removed 2 bases from V and 3 bases from J; junction bases left unmatched: 5. The CDR3 reads CASSFDLAGTDTQYF. The CDR3, as DNA: TGTGCCAGCAGCTTTGATTTAGCGGGAACAGATACGCAGTATTTT.

This clonotype was seen more than once but under ten times. This chain links TRBV5-1 with TRBJ2-3; 9 positions agree with TRBD1. The trim removed 1 base at V and 4 bases at J, leaving 7 bases unmatched. This CDR3 spans 16 amino acids. Germline lookup yields CDR1 SGHRS and CDR2 YFSETQ. CDR3 amino acids: CASSLRGQGRADTQYF. CDR3 coding DNA: TGCGCCAGCAGCTTGCGGGGACAGGGTAGGGCAGATACGCAGTATTTT.

In its sample, this clonotype was seen once. This chain joins TRBV7-2 and TRBJ2-7; D is perhaps TRBD1 (5 bases). The V and J ends lost 2 bases and 0 bases respectively, with 11 bases between them. CDR3 length: 15 amino acids. Looked up from germline, CDR1 is SGHTA and CDR2 is FQGNSA. This chain's CDR3 is CASSLPRTISYEQYF. Written as DNA, the CDR3 is TGTGCCAGCAGCTTACCCCGGACAATCTCCTACGAGCAGTACTTC.

J is TRBJ2-5 and V is TRBV7-3; D unresolved. CDR3 size: 13 residues. Germline V CDR1 and CDR2: SGHTA, FQGTGA. Between the trimmed V and J ends, which lost 4 bases and 2 bases, there was a span of 8 bases. The chain's CDR3 is CASSSVAQETQYF. Written as DNA, the CDR3 is TGTGCCAGCAGCTCCGTCGCACAAGAGACCCAGTACTTC.

There are many counts of this clonotype. This chain connects TRBV6-1 to TRBJ1-1; D uncertain. The CDR3 covers 13 residues. V was trimmed by 4 bases and J by 4 bases, leaving 10 bases between them. Germline CDR1 is MNHNS and CDR2 is SASEGT. The chain's CDR3 is CASSVTSSTEAFF. DNA for the CDR3: TGTGCCAGCAGTGTTACAAGTAGCACTGAAGCTTTCTTT.

This clonotype was counted at least ten times. The chain couples TRBV2 to TRBJ1-6; D is perhaps TRBD1 (6 bases). The germline CDR1 and CDR2 sequences are SNHLY and FYNNEI. V lost 3 bases and J 5 bases, leaving 11 bases between the germline ends. The CDR3 has 15 residues. CDR3 residues: CASSDRQVHNSPLHF. CDR3 in DNA: TGTGCCAGCAGTGATAGACAGGTCCATAATTCACCCCTCCACTTT.

This clonotype has at least ten counts. The rearrangement links TRBV28 to TRBJ2-5; D might be TRBD1 (5 bases). The CDR3 runs 14 residues. V was pared by 5 bases and J by 0 bases, with 10 bases between. Germline V gene data show CDR1 as MDHEN and CDR2 as SYDVKM. CDR3 sequence (DNA): TGTGCCAGCAGTCCGCCCAGGGACCAAGAGACCCAGTACTTC. Protein sequence: CASSPPRDQETQYF.

This clonotype was counted ten times or more. The chain links TRBV9 to TRBJ2-3, with a possible D match to TRBD1 (6 bases). This CDR3 has 15 residues. Germline V lookup: CDR1 SGDLS, CDR2 YYNGEE. V shed 2 bases and J shed 0 bases, with 10 bases lying between them. The CDR3 region has the DNA TGTGCCAGCAGCGTGGGGGCGGTAAGCACAGATACGCAGTATTTT. Its translation: CASSVGAVSTDTQYF.

This clonotype was counted ten times or more. This chain uses TRBV12-3 or TRBV12-4 with TRBJ2-5; 9 bases line up with TRBD2. CDR3 size: 17 residues. Trimming removed 1 base from V and 0 bases from J; junction bases left unmatched: 6. CDR3 sequence: CASSLVGGGVYQETQYF. Here the CDR3 DNA reads TGTGCCAGCAGTTTAGTTGGCGGGGGGGTCTACCAAGAGACCCAGTACTTC.

This clonotype has at least ten counts. The chain joins TRBV3-1 to TRBJ2-7, with D perhaps TRBD2 (6 bases). The V gene lost 3 bases and the J gene lost 7 bases, with 10 bases spanning the gap. From germline, CDR1 is LGHDT and CDR2 YNNKEL (reference sequence). CDR3 length: 12 residues. The CDR3: CASSQDGSEQYF. The CDR3 nucleotides are TGTGCCAGCAGCCAGGACGGGAGTGAGCAGTACTTC.

This clonotype appeared a few times. The chain uses TRBV7-9 and TRBJ2-3; D remains unclear. Germline V gene sequence: CDR1 SEHNR, CDR2 FQNEAQ (reference sequence). The CDR3 spans 14 residues. V was shortened by 4 bases and J by 6 bases, with 14 bases between the two germline ends. In DNA form, the CDR3 reads TGTGCCAGCAGCTCGGCAGTATTGGCTGATACGCAGTATTTT. Translating it yields CASSSAVLADTQYF.

Here the CDR3 reads CASSVLVLNEQFF. DNA for the CDR3: TGTGCCAGCAGTGTTTTGGTTTTAAATGAGCAGTTCTTC. J is TRBJ2-1 and V is TRBV6-1; D not certain. Trimming took 4 bases from V and 7 from J, leaving 11 bases between them. Germline V gene data show CDR1 as MNHNS and CDR2 as SASEGT. The CDR3 covers 13 residues.

The chain couples TRBV6-1 to TRBJ1-5; TRBD1 matches at 10 bases. The germline V gene has CDR1 MNHNS and CDR2 SASEGT. V trimming: 7 bases; J trimming: 6 bases; junction bases outside the gene matches: 3. This CDR3 region has 13 residues. The CDR3 sequence is CASTRDRGQPQHF. In nucleotides, the CDR3 is TGTGCCAGCACCAGGGACAGGGGTCAGCCCCAGCATTTT.

This chain connects TRBV20-1 to TRBJ1-4; 7 bases line up with TRBD1. Germline V gives CDR1 DFQATT, CDR2 SNEGSKA (reference sequence). V lost 6 bases, J lost 2 bases, and 6 bases stayed unmatched. CDR3 size: 14 residues. CDR3 loop: CSADTGVTNEKLFF. The CDR3 nucleotides read TGCAGTGCCGACACAGGGGTGACTAATGAAAAACTGTTTTTT.

The chain combines TRBV12-3 or TRBV12-4 with TRBJ1-5, with D uncertain. The CDR3 loop spans 15 amino acids. V gave up 6 bases and J gave up 0 bases, with 12 bases separating them. The CDR3 DNA is TGTGCCAGCAGGTTCGAAAGCTATAGCAATCAGCCCCAGCATTTT. Translating it yields CASRFESYSNQPQHF.